This record concerns one T cell receptor beta chain sequence. The V end lost 1 base, the J end lost 0 bases, and 11 bases lay between the germline ends. The CDR3 is 16 amino acids. Per the germline V gene, CDR1 is MNHNS and CDR2 is SASEGT. During active infection, Seattle patients enrolled and were then monitored through disease. Authors' data handling: Reference gene primer amplification gave nucleated cell count estimates. Repertoires were generated with immunoSEQ multiplex PCR, while TCRdb's copy carries only in-frame clones and drops some. The V and J calls and clone size are taken from that table; D and trimming were inferred from the DNA. The sample shows about 160,000 clones, 82% of them seen only once. This sample is part of a study of blood T cell repertoires in COVID-19. Study background: The samples span acute and convalescent COVID-19 from the United States, Italy and Spain. Sources were T cells, B-cell-depleted T cells, or PBMCs; the material itself was cDNA or gDNA.

The chain combines TRBV6-1 with TRBJ2-3, with D perhaps matching TRBD2 (6 bases). Sequencing was done on a sample of peripheral blood. This clonotype was sampled from a woman between 40 and 50 years old with COVID-19, enrolled during active disease. The chain's CDR3 is CASSEDLLASTDTQYF. The CDR3 DNA is TGTGCCAGCAGTGAAGACCTACTAGCTAGCACAGATACGCAGTATTTT.